The 9 T cell receptor beta chains below were found in one sample sequenced in a study of graft-versus-host responses after intestinal transplantation. Their specific antigens are unknown. Repertoires were generated with immunoSEQ multiplex PCR, while TCRdb's copy carries only in-frame clones and drops some. This table holds more than 85,000 clones, 93% found once. The sample was unstimulated CD8+ T cells sorted from spleen or lymph node cells, taken before intestinal transplant. The source of these receptors is a human donor who received an intestinal transplant.

The chain links TRBV4-1 to TRBJ1-4, with 12 bases aligning to TRBD1. Germline V gene lookup returns CDR1 MGHRA and CDR2 YSYEKL. The CDR3 is made up of 16 amino acids. Trimming removed 6 bases from V and 0 bases from J; junction bases left unmatched: 2. CDR3 sequence: CASRGTGGSTNEKLFF. The CDR3 coding sequence is TGCGCCAGCAGGGGGACAGGGGGCTCAACTAATGAAAAACTGTTTTTT.

The chain recombines TRBV19 with TRBJ2-2; D call uncertain. The germline CDR1 and CDR2 sequences are LNHDA and SQIVND (reference sequence). V was shortened by 3 bases and J by 5 bases, with 7 bases between the two germline ends. There are 13 residues in the CDR3. DNA for the CDR3: TGTGCCAGTAGTATCCTAGGGACCGGGGAGCTGTTTTTT. It codes for CASSILGTGELFF.

The chain couples TRBV27 to TRBJ2-1; perhaps D is TRBD1 or TRBD2 (6 bases each). Germline lookup yields CDR1 MNHEY and CDR2 SMNVEV (reference sequence). With 4 bases removed from V and 3 bases from J, the gap between germline ends came to 16 bases. The CDR3 length is 16 residues. The DNA of the CDR3 is TGTGCCAGCAGTTCTGGGGGGCGTGGTATCTACAATGAGCAGTTCTTC. Translating it yields CASSSGGRGIYNEQFF.

The chain employs TRBV19 and TRBJ1-5, with a tentative D call TRBD1 (5 bases). Per germline, CDR1 LNHDA and CDR2 SQIVND (reference sequence). Trimming cost V 0 bases and J 6 bases, with 6 bases left between them. The CDR3 runs 13 residues. The CDR3 region is CASSIEGRQPQHF. CDR3 in DNA: TGTGCCAGTAGTATAGAGGGGCGTCAGCCCCAGCATTTT.

The CDR3 is CASSYSMAGGLPEQFF. The CDR3 DNA follows: TGTGCCAGCAGTTACTCCATGGCGGGAGGCCTCCCTGAGCAGTTCTTC. J is TRBJ2-1 and V is TRBV6-6; TRBD2 matches 8 bases. This CDR3 has 16 residues. Germline assignment: CDR1 MNHNY and CDR2 SVGAGI (reference sequence). V was pared by 0 bases and J by 9 bases, with 10 bases of the junction left unmatched.

This chain links TRBV30 with TRBJ1-1, with D uncertain. The CDR3 length is 13 residues. Germline-derived CDR1 and CDR2 are GTSNPN and SVGIG (reference sequence). The V gene lost 1 base and the J gene lost 1 base, with 7 bases spanning the gap. CDR3 amino acids: CAWSGHSNTEAFF. In DNA form, the CDR3 reads TGTGCCTGGAGTGGTCACTCGAACACTGAAGCTTTCTTT.

J is TRBJ2-7 and V is TRBV9; 7 bases are shared with TRBD1. Germline V gene data show CDR1 as SGDLS and CDR2 as YYNGEE. This CDR3 is 15 amino acids long. J gave up 2 bases and V 4 bases, and 9 bases lay outside the gene matches. The CDR3 DNA reads TGTGCCAGCAGCCCCAAGTGGGACAGTACCTACGAGCAGTACTTC. The encoded protein is CASSPKWDSTYEQYF.

This clone came up once. The chain combines TRBV5-1 with TRBJ2-7; no clear D gene. CDR1 and CDR2 from the germline V gene are SGHRS and YFSETQ. CDR3 length: 14 amino acids. Trimming stripped 4 bases from V and 2 bases from J, with 13 bases between. This CDR3 reads CASSPIQTPYEQYF. For the CDR3, the DNA is TGCGCCAGCAGCCCTATACAGACCCCCTACGAGCAGTACTTC.

The genes are TRBV6-1 and TRBJ1-4; maybe TRBD1 (6 bases). Germline loops: CDR1 MNHNS, CDR2 SASEGT. The CDR3 contains 14 residues. The V end was cut by 6 bases, the J end by 8 bases, with 16 bases between. The CDR3 region has the DNA TGTGCCAGCAGAGCTTACAGGGTGAGCGAAAAACTGTTTTTT. Translating it yields CASRAYRVSEKLFF.